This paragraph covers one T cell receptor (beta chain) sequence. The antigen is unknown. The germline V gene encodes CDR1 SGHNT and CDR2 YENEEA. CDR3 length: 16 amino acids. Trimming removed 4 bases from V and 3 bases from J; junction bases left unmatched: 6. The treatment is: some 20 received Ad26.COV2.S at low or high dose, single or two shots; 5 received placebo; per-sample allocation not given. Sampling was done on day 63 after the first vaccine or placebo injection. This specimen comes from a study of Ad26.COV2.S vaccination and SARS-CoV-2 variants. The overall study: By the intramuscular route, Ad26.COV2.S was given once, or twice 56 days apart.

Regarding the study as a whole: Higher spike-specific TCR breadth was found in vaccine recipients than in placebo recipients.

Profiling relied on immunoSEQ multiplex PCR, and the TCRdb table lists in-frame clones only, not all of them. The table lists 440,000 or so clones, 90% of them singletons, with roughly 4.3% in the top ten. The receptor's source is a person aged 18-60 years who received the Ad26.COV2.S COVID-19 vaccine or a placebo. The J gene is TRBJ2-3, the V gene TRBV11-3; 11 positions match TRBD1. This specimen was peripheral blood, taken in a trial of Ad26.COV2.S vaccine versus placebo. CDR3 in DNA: TGTGCCAGCAGCTATGCCGGGACAGGGGGAACAGATACGCAGTATTTT. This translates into CASSYAGTGGTDTQYF.